One T cell receptor (beta chain) is described in this entry. The data derive from a study of blood T cell repertoires in COVID-19. The protocol was immunoSEQ multiplex PCR, while the TCRdb copy is restricted to in-frame clones and leaves out a portion. The data contain about 280,000 clones, around 89% of them singletons. Per the germline V gene, CDR1 is SGHAT and CDR2 is FQNNGV. V was trimmed by 0 bases and J by 0 bases, leaving 8 bases between them. CDR3 size: 15 residues. The chain recombines TRBV11-2 with TRBJ1-1, with D uncertain. The origin of this receptor is a man in his forties or fifties with acute or convalescent COVID-19. The specimen sequenced was peripheral blood. CDR3 amino acids: CASSLEAGMNTEAFF. DNA for the CDR3: TGTGCCAGCAGCTTAGAAGCGGGGATGAACACTGAAGCTTTCTTT.